The 28 T cell receptor beta chains below come from one sample, sequenced in a study of T cells in Graves' hyperthyroidism and ophthalmopathy. The CDR3 regions of TCR beta were amplified from RNA transcripts. The study used the HTBI primer set for a first-round RT-PCR of the TCR CDR3. TCRdb reprocessed the multiplex PCR reads via MiXCR and lists one record per CDR3 protein. The sample includes about 720,000 distinct CDR3 sequences, roughly a sixth of them seen just once. Material for sequencing was blood. The receptor source for this set is a woman aged 50 to 60 with Graves' hyperthyroidism that later progressed to Graves' ophthalmopathy.

This clonotype was counted at least ten times. V is TRBV10-3 and J is TRBJ2-7; 10 bases are a match to TRBD1. V was pared by 4 bases and J by 4 bases, with 7 bases of the junction left unmatched. Germline CDR1 is ENHRY and CDR2 is SYGVKD. The CDR3 is 15 amino acids. The CDR3 reads CAISGTGTGEYEQYF. The CDR3 DNA reads TGTGCCATCAGTGGAACCGGGACAGGGGAATACGAGCAGTACTTC.

This clonotype was seen only a few times. V usage is TRBV15 and J usage is TRBJ1-5; TRBD1 matches at 8 bases. The CDR3 totals 14 residues. Germline values: CDR1 LNHNV, CDR2 YYDKDF (reference sequence). The junction had 3 bases not matched to a gene; V was cut back by 1 base and J by 7 bases. The CDR3 protein is CATSRGDRGQPQHF. The CDR3 DNA follows: TGTGCCACCAGCAGAGGTGACAGGGGCCAGCCCCAGCATTTT.

The chain links TRBV19 to TRBJ1-1; the D gene is possibly TRBD1 (5 bases). Per the germline V gene, CDR1 is LNHDA and CDR2 is SQIVND (reference sequence). V lost 3 bases, J lost 3 bases, and 20 bases lay in between. The CDR3 spans 17 residues. Here the CDR3 DNA reads TGTGCCAGTAGTATGGCAGGGACGATAAGAGGGGACACTGAAGCTTTCTTT. This encodes CASSMAGTIRGDTEAFF. Full variable domain (missing parts from reference TRBV19 and TRBJ1-1): DGGITQSPKYLFRKEGQNVTLSCEQNLNHDAMYWYRQDPGQGLRLIYYSQIVNDFQKGDIAEGYSVSREKKESFPLTVTSAQKNPTAFYLCASSMAGTIRGDTEAFFGQGTRLTVV.

J is TRBJ1-4 and V is TRBV10-3; 7 nucleotides agree with TRBD1. The CDR3 runs to 14 residues. From germline, CDR1 is ENHRY and CDR2 SYGVKD. V shed 3 bases, J shed 7 bases, and the junction held 5 bases outside the gene matches. The CDR3 sequence is CAISDRGDREKLFF. Written as DNA, the CDR3 is TGTGCCATCAGTGACAGGGGGGATCGTGAAAAACTGTTTTTT.

The CDR3 bases are TGTGCCAGCAGCTCCGACGCGGGACATCCTTCACCCCTCCACTTT. Encoded protein: CASSSDAGHPSPLHF. This chain uses TRBV7-9 with TRBJ1-6, with D perhaps matching TRBD1 (6 bases). V was pared by 4 bases and J by 9 bases, with 16 bases between. Germline V lookup: CDR1 SEHNR, CDR2 FQNEAQ (reference sequence). The CDR3 is 15 residues long. The variable domain in full, with the rest retrieved from reference TRBV7-9 and TRBJ1-6, is DTGVSQNPRHKITKRGQNVTFRCDPISEHNRLYWYRQTLGQGPEFLTYFQNEAQLEKSRLLSDRFSAERPKGSFSTLEIQRTEQGDSAMYLCASSSDAGHPSPLHFGNGTRLTVT.

The chain combines TRBV6-2 or TRBV6-3 with TRBJ2-7; 9 bases line up with TRBD1. There are 15 residues in the CDR3. The J segment lost 2 bases and the V segment lost 5 bases, leaving 7 bases of the junction unmatched. The germline V gene encodes CDR1 MNHEY and CDR2 SVGEGT. Here the CDR3 reads CASSPLGQGPYEQYF. Written as DNA, the CDR3 is TGTGCCAGCAGTCCTCTGGGACAGGGCCCCTACGAGCAGTACTTC.

This clonotype was detected ten times or more. The chain combines TRBV6-1 with TRBJ1-1; 10 bases are shared with TRBD1. Germline values: CDR1 MNHNS, CDR2 SASEGT. V shed 6 bases, J shed 3 bases, and the junction held 1 base outside the gene matches. This CDR3 region has 13 residues. The CDR3 DNA is TGTGCCAGCAGGGACAGGGGGGACACTGAAGCTTTCTTT. Translation: CASRDRGDTEAFF.

This clonotype was observed a few times. A much larger clone is a single base away; this may be a read error. The genes are TRBV7-9 and TRBJ2-7; a possible D gene is TRBD2 (6 bases). The CDR3 has 13 amino acids. Trimming stripped 5 bases from V and 6 bases from J, with 14 bases between. Germline V CDR1 and CDR2: SEHNR, FQNEAQ (reference sequence). CDR3 sequence: CASSLPGRREQYF. The CDR3 DNA is TGTGCCAGCAGCCTCCCAGGGAGGCGCGAGCAGTACTTC.

This clonotype came up once. The rearrangement links TRBV25-1 to TRBJ1-2; D not certain. V lost 5 bases to trimming and J lost 6 bases, with 7 bases between them. The CDR3 runs 11 residues. In germline, CDR1 is MGHDK, CDR2 SYGVNS. The CDR3 DNA reads as TGTGCCAGCAGTCTATCGGATGGCTACACCTTC. It yields the protein CASSLSDGYTF.

This clonotype was observed a few times. The V gene is TRBV7-2, the J gene TRBJ2-1; possibly TRBD1 or TRBD2 for D (5 bases each). In germline, CDR1 is SGHTA, CDR2 FQGNSA. The CDR3 extends over 14 amino acids. The ends were cut back, 3 bases at V and 4 bases at J, with 10 bases in the middle. The CDR3 DNA sequence: TGTGCCAGCAGCTTGGGACCCCAATACAATGAGCAGTTCTTC. Protein: CASSLGPQYNEQFF.

Ten or more counts support this clonotype. J is TRBJ1-2 and V is TRBV5-1; TRBD1 matches at 10 bases. The germline V gene encodes CDR1 SGHRS and CDR2 YFSETQ. Losses at the gene ends were 1 base for V and 3 bases for J; bases not matched to a gene: 3. The CDR3 has 15 residues. This CDR3 reads CASSLMGQGHYGYTF. DNA of the CDR3: TGCGCCAGCAGCTTGATGGGACAGGGGCACTATGGCTACACCTTC.

V is TRBV19 and J is TRBJ1-1, with D possibly matching TRBD1 (6 bases). The germline V gene encodes CDR1 LNHDA and CDR2 SQIVND (reference sequence). Deletions cut 5 bases from V and 6 bases from J, with 16 bases between. This CDR3 contains 14 residues. The CDR3 protein is CASSYAGTLPEAFF. The CDR3 DNA reads as TGTGCCAGTAGTTACGCCGGGACACTACCTGAAGCTTTCTTT. The variable domain in full, with the rest retrieved from reference TRBV19 and TRBJ1-1, is DGGITQSPKYLFRKEGQNVTLSCEQNLNHDAMYWYRQDPGQGLRLIYYSQIVNDFQKGDIAEGYSVSREKKESFPLTVTSAQKNPTAFYLCASSYAGTLPEAFFGQGTRLTVV.

The chain carries TRBV18 and TRBJ2-6; D is unclear. This CDR3 spans 14 amino acids. Trimming took off 0 bases at V and 4 bases at J, with 4 bases between the two ends. Germline-derived CDR1 and CDR2 are KGHSH and LQKENI. In DNA, the CDR3 is TGTGCCAGCTCACCACCCGACGGGGCCAACGTCCTGACTTTC. It specifies CASSPPDGANVLTF. The full variable domain, with the rest looked up from reference TRBV18 and TRBJ2-6, is NAGVMQNPRHLVRRRGQEARLRCSPMKGHSHVYWYRQLPEEGLKFMVYLQKENIIDESGMPKERFSAEFPKEGPSILRIQQVVRGDSAAYFCASSPPDGANVLTFGAGSRLTVL.

The V and J genes are TRBV20-1 and TRBJ2-2, with D uncertain. The CDR3 runs to 14 residues. V gave up 3 bases and J gave up 3 bases, with 11 bases separating them. The V gene's germline CDR1 is DFQATT and CDR2 SNEGSKA (reference sequence). This chain's CDR3 is CSARAGLDTGELFF. In DNA form, the CDR3 reads TGCAGTGCTAGGGCCGGGCTCGACACCGGGGAGCTGTTTTTT.

This clonotype has ten or more counts. The chain has TRBV14 and TRBJ2-5; D may be TRBD2 (6 bases). This CDR3 has 15 residues. V was shortened by 0 bases and J by 2 bases, with 10 bases between the two germline ends. Germline CDR1 is SGHDN and CDR2 is FVKESK. In DNA, the CDR3 is TGTGCCAGCAGCCAAGATGCGGGGTTTCAAGAGACCCAGTACTTC. Translating it yields CASSQDAGFQETQYF. The entire variable domain, with the rest obtained from reference TRBV14 and TRBJ2-5, is as follows: EAGVTQFPSHSVIEKGQTVTLRCDPISGHDNLYWYRRVMGKEIKFLLHFVKESKQDESGMPNNRFLAERTGGTYSTLKVQPAELEDSGVYFCASSQDAGFQETQYFGPGTRLLVL.

This clonotype was picked up many times. This sequence joins TRBV11-2 and TRBJ1-2, with 9 bases matching TRBD1. Germline V gene sequence: CDR1 SGHAT, CDR2 FQNNGV. The CDR3 spans 15 residues. After removal of 4 bases from V and 7 bases from J, the junction contained 10 bases not matched to a gene. CDR3 nucleotides: TGTGCCAGCAGCTCATCCGGGACAGGGATGCCTGGCTACACCTTC. Amino acids: CASSSSGTGMPGYTF.

This clonotype was picked up a small number of times. The J gene is TRBJ1-2, the V gene TRBV6-1; D unclear. This CDR3 spans 14 amino acids. CDR1 and CDR2 from the germline V gene are MNHNS and SASEGT. V was trimmed by 3 bases and J by 7 bases, leaving 15 bases between them. Here the CDR3 DNA reads TGTGCCAGCAGTGACTTCCCCGTGAGGTCTGGCTACACCTTC. As protein: CASSDFPVRSGYTF.

This clonotype was counted a few times. This chain connects TRBV14 to TRBJ2-3; D unresolved. The CDR3 extends over 15 amino acids. The V end was cut by 0 bases, the J end by 2 bases, with 9 bases between. CDR1 and CDR2 from the germline V gene are SGHDN and FVKESK. CDR3 sequence: CASSQELENTDTQYF. The DNA of the CDR3 is TGTGCCAGCAGCCAAGAACTGGAAAACACAGATACGCAGTATTTT.

This clonotype was counted ten times or more. The chain joins TRBV11-1 to TRBJ2-3, with 7 bases that match TRBD2. J was trimmed by 3 bases and V by 3 bases; bases with no gene match: 6. The CDR3 has 15 amino acids. The V gene's germline CDR1 is SGHAT and CDR2 FQDESV (reference sequence). The chain's CDR3 is CASSLAGESTDTQYF. The CDR3 region has the DNA TGTGCCAGCAGCTTGGCGGGGGAGAGTACAGATACGCAGTATTTT.

This clonotype turned up a few times. The chain recombines TRBV6-1 with TRBJ1-1; 7 positions match TRBD1. This CDR3 has 13 residues. Trimming took 10 bases from V and 6 from J; bases not matched to a gene: 11. CDR1 and CDR2 from the germline V gene are MNHNS and SASEGT. CDR3 loop: CATNRGRAAEAFF. CDR3 DNA: TGTGCCACCAACAGGGGTAGGGCGGCTGAAGCTTTCTTT.

The J gene is TRBJ1-4, the V gene TRBV12-3 or TRBV12-4, with 7 bases matching TRBD1. J was trimmed by 7 bases and V by 3 bases; bases with no gene match: 14. The CDR3 consists of 17 residues. The CDR3 loop reads CASSFEGQAGLFEKLFF. The CDR3 bases are TGTGCCAGCAGTTTCGAAGGACAGGCGGGCTTATTTGAAAAACTGTTTTTT.

The chain is built from TRBV10-3 and TRBJ2-7; D is undetermined. There are 13 residues in the CDR3. V dropped 3 bases and J dropped 3 bases, with 9 bases sitting between them. CDR1 is ENHRY and CDR2 is SYGVKD in the germline V gene. As DNA, the CDR3 is TGTGCCATCAGTGACAGTTCCTTCTACGAGCAGTACTTC. Its translation: CAISDSSFYEQYF.

This clonotype was counted a few times. This rearrangement joins TRBV10-3 to TRBJ2-4; D gene ambiguous. The germline gives CDR1 ENHRY, CDR2 SYGVKD. The CDR3 has 15 amino acids. V was cut by 4 bases and J by 1 base, with 11 bases left in between. The CDR3 sequence is CAISAREGAKNIQYF. The CDR3 bases are TGTGCCATCAGTGCTAGGGAAGGGGCCAAAAACATTCAGTACTTC.

This clonotype was recorded many times. The V gene is TRBV18, the J gene TRBJ1-2; possible D gene TRBD1, 5 bases. Between the trimmed V and J ends, which lost 2 bases and 8 bases, there was a span of 21 bases. Per germline, CDR1 KGHSH and CDR2 LQKENI. The CDR3 spans 16 residues. CDR3 region: CASSPTSGTDGLGYTF. As DNA, the CDR3 is TGTGCCAGCTCACCAACGTCCGGGACGGACGGTTTGGGCTACACCTTC.

This clonotype was detected ten times or more. This chain joins TRBV5-1 and TRBJ2-3, with TRBD2 matching over 7 bases. This CDR3 region has 16 residues. The junction had 6 bases not matched to a gene; V was cut back by 1 base and J by 1 base. The germline V gene has CDR1 SGHRS and CDR2 YFSETQ. As DNA, the CDR3 is TGCGCCAGCAGCTTGTTGAGCGGGGTTGGCACAGATACGCAGTATTTT. This gives the protein CASSLLSGVGTDTQYF. Full variable domain (remainder filled in from reference TRBV5-1 and TRBJ2-3): KAGVTQTPRYLIKTRGQQVTLSCSPISGHRSVSWYQQTPGQGLQFLFEYFSETQRNKGNFPGRFSGRQFSNSRSEMNVSTLELGDSALYLCASSLLSGVGTDTQYFGPGTRLTVL.

This clonotype was counted a few times. The chain uses TRBV15 and TRBJ2-1, with 13 bases lining up with TRBD2. Germline-derived CDR1 and CDR2 are LNHNV and YYDKDF (reference sequence). This CDR3 region has 15 residues. V lost 5 bases, J lost 7 bases, and 5 bases stayed unmatched. The CDR3 loop reads CATSGGLAGSNEQFF. CDR3 DNA sequence: TGTGCCACCAGCGGGGGACTAGCGGGGTCGAATGAGCAGTTCTTC.

Here the CDR3 reads CASSLWDRLNSPLHF. In DNA form, the CDR3 reads TGTGCCAGCAGCCTGTGGGACAGGCTTAATTCACCCCTCCACTTT. The genes are TRBV7-9 and TRBJ1-6; 8 bases match TRBD1. Germline V gene data show CDR1 as SEHNR and CDR2 as FQNEAQ (reference sequence). The CDR3 runs 15 residues. Trimming cost V 5 bases and J 6 bases; bases outside gene matches: 6.

The rearrangement joins TRBV2 to TRBJ2-2; 10 positions match TRBD2. This CDR3 has 16 amino acids. Germline trimming cut 6 bases from V and 4 bases from J; bases unmatched to any gene: 8. Germline loops: CDR1 SNHLY, CDR2 FYNNEI. The DNA for the CDR3 is TGTGCCAGCAGGCTAGCGGGGGCCCTCGGCACCGGGGAGCTGTTTTTT. Translated: CASRLAGALGTGELFF.